This entry describes one TCR beta chain. Its matching antigen is unknown. CDR1 SGHDN and CDR2 FVKESK come from the germline V gene. The CDR3 is made up of 12 amino acids. Trimming stripped 3 bases from V and 8 bases from J, with 10 bases between. This sample was included in a study of T cell responses to AZD1222 COVID-19 vaccine. Study details: Pooling covered second doses at about 4 or about 12 weeks.

The data were produced by immunoSEQ multiplex PCR, yet TCRdb's version contains in-frame clones alone and is incomplete. The table shows about 120,000 clones, with approximately 83% occurring only once. Study findings and constraints: There were repertoire samples only from the period after the peak T cell response. Recipients of AZD1222 seropositive at baseline numbered only five or six. Donor demographics were predominantly white British with a female majority; clonal diversity may be underestimated.

The V and J genes are TRBV14 and TRBJ1-1; maybe TRBD1 (5 bases). This receptor was identified in an adult in good health. The sequences come from peripheral blood, collected on day 0 of AZD1222 vaccination. CDR3 sequence: CASSQAGVEAFF. CDR3 in DNA: TGTGCCAGCAGCCAGGCGGGGGTGGAAGCTTTCTTT.